The TCR beta chain under discussion was sequenced for a study of T cells after posttransplantation cyclophosphamide. The CDR3 spans 16 residues. Germline CDR1 reads MNHEY; CDR2 reads SMNVEV (reference sequence). Trimming at V came to 2 bases and at J to 0 bases, leaving 5 bases not matched to a gene. TCRdb's copy holds only in-frame clones and misses some; the assay was immunoSEQ multiplex PCR. The sample has about 52,000 clones; 70% to 90% are singletons. This clonotype was obtained from a man aged 25 to 40 with a blood cancer, CMV-positive, and with a related stem cell donor. The V call is TRBV27, the J call TRBJ2-3; TRBD1 agrees at 7 bases. The sequenced material came from PBMCs. CDR3 protein: CASSLGTARSTDTQYF. CDR3 DNA: TGTGCCAGCAGTTTAGGGACAGCGCGTAGCACAGATACGCAGTATTTT.